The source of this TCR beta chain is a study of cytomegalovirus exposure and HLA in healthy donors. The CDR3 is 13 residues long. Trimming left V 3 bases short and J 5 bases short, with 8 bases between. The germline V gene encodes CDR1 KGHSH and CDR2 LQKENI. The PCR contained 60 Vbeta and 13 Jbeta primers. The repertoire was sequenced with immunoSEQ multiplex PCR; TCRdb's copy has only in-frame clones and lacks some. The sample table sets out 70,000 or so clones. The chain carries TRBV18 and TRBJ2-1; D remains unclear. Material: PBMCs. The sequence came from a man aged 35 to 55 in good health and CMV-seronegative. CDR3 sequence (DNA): TGTGCCAGCTCACCGCTGACAAACAATGAGCAGTTCTTC. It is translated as CASSPLTNNEQFF.